The entry below gives a single T cell receptor beta chain sequence along with its context. As yet, its antigen is unknown. The diagnostic criteria for definite or probable disease, as recently defined, were met by the patients with Susac syndrome. This record belongs to a study of CD8 T cells in Susac syndrome. Across the whole study: Among sequenced Susac syndrome patients, over 5 had active disease and eight were in remission.

Study findings and constraints: By the study's own acknowledgment, its TCR sequencing and HLA analysis included relatively few individuals.

Germline V gives CDR1 SQVTM, CDR2 ANQGSEA. CDR3 length: 15 residues. Trimming took 4 bases from V and 5 from J; bases not matched to a gene: 8. When the RNA was reverse transcribed, random hexamers were used with an input of roughly 0.45 to 1 ug. Across 54 Vbeta and 13 Jbeta, immunoSEQ multiplex PCR amplified TCR beta CDR3. TCRdb re-analysed the immunoSEQ multiplex PCR reads in MiXCR, keeping a single row per CDR3 protein. The table has about 100,000 distinct CDR3 sequences, nearly 97% seen once. The receptor was isolated from a human donor with Susac syndrome. The sequenced material came from CD8+ T cells from PBMCs. This chain uses TRBV29-1 with TRBJ2-5; TRBD2 agrees at 12 bases. The CDR3 protein is CSVVASGRAGETQYF. CDR3 bases: TGCAGCGTTGTAGCTAGCGGGAGGGCCGGGGAGACCCAGTACTTC.